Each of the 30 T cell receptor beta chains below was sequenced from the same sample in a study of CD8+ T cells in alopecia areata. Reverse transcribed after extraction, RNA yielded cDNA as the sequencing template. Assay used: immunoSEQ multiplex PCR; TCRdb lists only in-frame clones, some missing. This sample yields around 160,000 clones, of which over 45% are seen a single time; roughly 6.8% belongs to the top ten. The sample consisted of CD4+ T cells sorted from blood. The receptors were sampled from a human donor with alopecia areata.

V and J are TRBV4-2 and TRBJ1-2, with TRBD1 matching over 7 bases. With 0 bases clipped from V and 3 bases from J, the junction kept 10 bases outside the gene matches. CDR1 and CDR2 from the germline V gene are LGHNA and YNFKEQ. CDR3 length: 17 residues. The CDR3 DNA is TGTGCCAGCAGCCAAGATAGGACAGGACCCAGCTACTATGGCTACACCTTC. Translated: CASSQDRTGPSYYGYTF.

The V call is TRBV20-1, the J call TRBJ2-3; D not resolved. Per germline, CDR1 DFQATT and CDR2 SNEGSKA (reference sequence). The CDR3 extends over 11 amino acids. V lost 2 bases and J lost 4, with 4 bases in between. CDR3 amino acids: CSARLPDTQYF. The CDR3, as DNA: TGCAGTGCTAGACTTCCAGATACGCAGTATTTT.

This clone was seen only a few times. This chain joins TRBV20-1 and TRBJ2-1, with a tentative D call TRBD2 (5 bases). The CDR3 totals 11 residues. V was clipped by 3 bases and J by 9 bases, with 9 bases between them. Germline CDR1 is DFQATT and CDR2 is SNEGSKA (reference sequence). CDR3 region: CSASGIGEQFF. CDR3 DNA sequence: TGCAGTGCTAGCGGGATTGGTGAGCAGTTCTTC.

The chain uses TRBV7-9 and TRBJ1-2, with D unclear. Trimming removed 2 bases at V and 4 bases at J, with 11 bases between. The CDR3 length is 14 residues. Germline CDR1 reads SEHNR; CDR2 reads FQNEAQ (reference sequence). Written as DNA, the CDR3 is TGTGCCAGCAGCTTATTGGACGGAGGCTATGGCTACACCTTC. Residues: CASSLLDGGYGYTF.

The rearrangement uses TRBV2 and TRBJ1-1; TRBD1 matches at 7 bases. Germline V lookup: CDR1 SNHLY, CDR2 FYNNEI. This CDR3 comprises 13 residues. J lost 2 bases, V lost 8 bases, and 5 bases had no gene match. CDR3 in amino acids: CASRDRTNTEAFF. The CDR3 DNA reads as TGTGCCAGCCGGGACAGAACAAACACTGAAGCTTTCTTT.

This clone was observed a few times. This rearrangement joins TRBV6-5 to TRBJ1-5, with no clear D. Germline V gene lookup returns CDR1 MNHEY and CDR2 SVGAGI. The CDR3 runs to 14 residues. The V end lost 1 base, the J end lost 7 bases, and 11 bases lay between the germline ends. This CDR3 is CASSYLGVRQPQHF. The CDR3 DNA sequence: TGTGCCAGCAGTTACTTGGGCGTCAGGCAGCCCCAGCATTTT.

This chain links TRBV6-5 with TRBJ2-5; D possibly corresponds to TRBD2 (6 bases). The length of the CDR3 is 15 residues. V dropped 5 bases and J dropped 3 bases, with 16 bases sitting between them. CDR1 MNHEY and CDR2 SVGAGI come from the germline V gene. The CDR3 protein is CASSRTGTHEETQYF. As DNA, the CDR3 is TGTGCCAGCAGTCGCACCGGGACTCACGAAGAGACCCAGTACTTC.

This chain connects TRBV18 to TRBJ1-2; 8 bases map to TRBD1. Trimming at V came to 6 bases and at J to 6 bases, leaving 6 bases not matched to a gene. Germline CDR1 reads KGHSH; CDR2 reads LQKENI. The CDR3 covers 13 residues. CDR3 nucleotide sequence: TGTGCCAGCTCCCCGCCGGGACAGGATGGCTACACCTTC. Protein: CASSPPGQDGYTF.

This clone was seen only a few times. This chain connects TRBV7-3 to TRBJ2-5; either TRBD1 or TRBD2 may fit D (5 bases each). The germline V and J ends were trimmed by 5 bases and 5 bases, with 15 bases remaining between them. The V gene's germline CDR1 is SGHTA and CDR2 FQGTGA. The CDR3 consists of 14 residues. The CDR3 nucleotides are TGTGCCAGCAGCCCGTTACCGGGGCTGGAGACCCAGTACTTC. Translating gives CASSPLPGLETQYF.

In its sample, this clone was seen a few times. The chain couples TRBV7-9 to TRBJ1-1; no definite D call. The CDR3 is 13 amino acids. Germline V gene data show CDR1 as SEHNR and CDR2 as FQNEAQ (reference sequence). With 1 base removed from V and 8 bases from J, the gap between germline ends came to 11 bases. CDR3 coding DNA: TGTGCCAGCAGCTTAGACGGACGGAGGGAAGCTTTCTTT. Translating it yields CASSLDGRREAFF. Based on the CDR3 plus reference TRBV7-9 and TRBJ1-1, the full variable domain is DTGVSQNPRHKITKRGQNVTFRCDPISEHNRLYWYRQTLGQGPEFLTYFQNEAQLEKSRLLSDRFSAERPKGSFSTLEIQRTEQGDSAMYLCASSLDGRREAFFGQGTRLTVV.

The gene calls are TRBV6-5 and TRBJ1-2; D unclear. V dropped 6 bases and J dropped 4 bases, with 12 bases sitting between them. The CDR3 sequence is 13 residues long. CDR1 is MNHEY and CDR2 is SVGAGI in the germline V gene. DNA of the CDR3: TGTGCCAGCAGCCTCAAGGGCTTCTATGGCTACACCTTC. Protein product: CASSLKGFYGYTF.

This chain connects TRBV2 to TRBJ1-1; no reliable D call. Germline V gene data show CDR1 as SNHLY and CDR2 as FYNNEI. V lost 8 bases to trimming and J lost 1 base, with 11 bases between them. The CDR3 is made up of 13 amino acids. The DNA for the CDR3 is TGTGCCAGCCTAATGCGGGGGAACACTGAAGCTTTCTTT. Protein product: CASLMRGNTEAFF.

Here the CDR3 DNA reads TGTGCCTATACGAAGGGTTTGGGTGAGCAGTTCTTC. Translated: CAYTKGLGEQFF. The chain joins TRBV30 to TRBJ2-1; D is uncertain. CDR1 is GTSNPN, CDR2 SVGIG, per germline (reference sequence). This CDR3 is 12 amino acids long. The V end was cut by 7 bases, the J end by 9 bases, with 16 bases between.

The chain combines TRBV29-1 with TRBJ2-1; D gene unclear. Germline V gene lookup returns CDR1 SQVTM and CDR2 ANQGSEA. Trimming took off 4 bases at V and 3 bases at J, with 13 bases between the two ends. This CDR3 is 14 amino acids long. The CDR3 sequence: CSVVPRSLYNEQFF. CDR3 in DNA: TGCAGCGTTGTCCCGAGGTCCCTCTACAATGAGCAGTTCTTC.

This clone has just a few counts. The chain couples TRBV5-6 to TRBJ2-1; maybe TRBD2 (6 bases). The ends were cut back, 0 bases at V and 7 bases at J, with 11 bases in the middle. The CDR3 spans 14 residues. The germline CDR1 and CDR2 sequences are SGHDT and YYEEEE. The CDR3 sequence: CASSLVWRGNEQFF. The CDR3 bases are TGTGCCAGCAGCTTGGTCTGGAGGGGAAATGAGCAGTTCTTC.

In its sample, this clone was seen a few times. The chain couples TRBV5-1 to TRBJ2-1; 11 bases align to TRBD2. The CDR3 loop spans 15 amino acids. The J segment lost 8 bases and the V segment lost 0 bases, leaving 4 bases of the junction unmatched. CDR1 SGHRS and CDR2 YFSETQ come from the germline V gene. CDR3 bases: TGCGCCAGCAGCTTGGGACTAGCGGGAATGGATGAGCAGTTCTTC. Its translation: CASSLGLAGMDEQFF.

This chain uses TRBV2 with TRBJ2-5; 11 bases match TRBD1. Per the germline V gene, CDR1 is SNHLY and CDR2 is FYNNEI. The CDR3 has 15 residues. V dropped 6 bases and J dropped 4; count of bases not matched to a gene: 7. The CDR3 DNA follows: TGTGCCAGCAGGGGGACAGGGGGAGCCACAGAGACCCAGTACTTC. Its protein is CASRGTGGATETQYF.

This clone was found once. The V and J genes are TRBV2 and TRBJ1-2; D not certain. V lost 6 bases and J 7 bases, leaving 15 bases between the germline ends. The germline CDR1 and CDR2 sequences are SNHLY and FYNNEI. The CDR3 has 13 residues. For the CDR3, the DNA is TGTGCCAGCAGAAGGACCGACTCGTCTGGCTACACCTTC. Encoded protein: CASRRTDSSGYTF.

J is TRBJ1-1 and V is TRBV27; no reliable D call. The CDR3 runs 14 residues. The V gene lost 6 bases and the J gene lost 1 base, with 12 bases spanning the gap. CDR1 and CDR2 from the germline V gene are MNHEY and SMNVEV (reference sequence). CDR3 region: CASSQRSGNTEAFF. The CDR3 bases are TGTGCCAGCAGCCAAAGGAGTGGGAACACTGAAGCTTTCTTT.

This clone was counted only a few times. This CDR3 is CASSLGQEETQYF. The CDR3 DNA reads TGTGCCAGCAGCTTGGGACAGGAAGAGACCCAGTACTTC. The chain links TRBV7-9 to TRBJ2-5; 8 bases match TRBD1. Germline V lookup: CDR1 SEHNR, CDR2 FQNEAQ (reference sequence). The CDR3 extends over 13 amino acids. V shed 3 bases and J 3 bases; nucleotides not matched to a gene: 0.

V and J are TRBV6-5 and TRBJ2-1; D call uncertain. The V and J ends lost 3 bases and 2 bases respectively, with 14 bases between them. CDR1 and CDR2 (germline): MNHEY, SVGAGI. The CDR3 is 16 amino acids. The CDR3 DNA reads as TGTGCCAGCAGTTATCTTGTTGGATCAGCCTACAATGAGCAGTTCTTC. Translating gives CASSYLVGSAYNEQFF.

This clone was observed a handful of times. In nucleotides, the CDR3 is TGTGCCTGGTCACCGAGGGCCACAGATACGCAGTATTTT. This codes for CAWSPRATDTQYF. The chain joins TRBV30 to TRBJ2-3; D is perhaps TRBD2 (5 bases). Deletions cut 5 bases from V and 2 bases from J, with 11 bases between. The CDR3 covers 13 residues. Germline lookup yields CDR1 GTSNPN and CDR2 SVGIG (reference sequence).

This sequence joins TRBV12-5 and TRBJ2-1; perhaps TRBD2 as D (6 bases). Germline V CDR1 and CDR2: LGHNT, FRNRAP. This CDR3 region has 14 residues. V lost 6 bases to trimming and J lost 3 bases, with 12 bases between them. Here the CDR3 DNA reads TGTGCTAGTGGGAGTAGCGGACACTACAATGAGCAGTTCTTC. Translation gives CASGSSGHYNEQFF.

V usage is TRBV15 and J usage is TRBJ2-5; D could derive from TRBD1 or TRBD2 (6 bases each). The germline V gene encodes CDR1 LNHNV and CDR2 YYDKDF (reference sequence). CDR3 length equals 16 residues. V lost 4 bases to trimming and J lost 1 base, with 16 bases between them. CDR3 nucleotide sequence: TGTGCCACCAGCATATTACAGGGAGGAGGCCAAGAGACCCAGTACTTC. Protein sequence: CATSILQGGGQETQYF.

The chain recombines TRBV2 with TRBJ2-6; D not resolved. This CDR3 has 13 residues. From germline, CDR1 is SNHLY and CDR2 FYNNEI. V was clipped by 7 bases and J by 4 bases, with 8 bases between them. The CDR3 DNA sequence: TGTGCCAGCACCCAGGTCGGGGCCAACGTCCTGACTTTC. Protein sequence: CASTQVGANVLTF.

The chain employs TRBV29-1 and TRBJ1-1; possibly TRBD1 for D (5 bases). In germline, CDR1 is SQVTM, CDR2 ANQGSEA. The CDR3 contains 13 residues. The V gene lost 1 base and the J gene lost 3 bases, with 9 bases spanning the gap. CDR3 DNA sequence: TGCAGCGTTGAAGGGGGCGCGGACACTGAAGCTTTCTTT. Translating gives CSVEGGADTEAFF.

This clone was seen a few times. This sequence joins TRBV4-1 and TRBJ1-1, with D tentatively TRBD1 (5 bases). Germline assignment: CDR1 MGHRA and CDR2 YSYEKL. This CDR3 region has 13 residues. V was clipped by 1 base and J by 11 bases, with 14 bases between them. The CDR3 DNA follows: TGCGCCAGCAGCCAAGTTGCGGACACGGGGGCTTTCTTT. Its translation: CASSQVADTGAFF.

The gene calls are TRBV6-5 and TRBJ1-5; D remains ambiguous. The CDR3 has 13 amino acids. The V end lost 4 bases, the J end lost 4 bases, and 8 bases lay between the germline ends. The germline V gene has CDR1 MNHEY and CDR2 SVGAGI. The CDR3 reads CASSFGPNQPQHF. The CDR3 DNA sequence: TGTGCCAGCAGTTTTGGCCCGAATCAGCCCCAGCATTTT.

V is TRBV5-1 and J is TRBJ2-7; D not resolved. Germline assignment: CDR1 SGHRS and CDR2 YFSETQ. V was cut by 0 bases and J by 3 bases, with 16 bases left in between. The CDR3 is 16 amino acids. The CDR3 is CASSLAVGGPSYEQYF. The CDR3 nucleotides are TGCGCCAGCAGCTTGGCCGTGGGCGGACCAAGCTACGAGCAGTACTTC.

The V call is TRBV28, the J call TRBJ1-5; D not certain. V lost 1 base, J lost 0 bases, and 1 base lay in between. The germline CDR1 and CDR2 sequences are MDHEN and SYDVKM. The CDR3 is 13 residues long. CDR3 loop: CASSLYSNQPQHF. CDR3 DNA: TGTGCCAGCAGTTTATATAGCAATCAGCCCCAGCATTTT. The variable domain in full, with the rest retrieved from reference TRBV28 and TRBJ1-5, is DVKVTQSSRYLVKRTGEKVFLECVQDMDHENMFWYRQDPGLGLRLIYFSYDVKMKEKGDIPEGYSVSREKKERFSLILESASTNQTSMYLCASSLYSNQPQHFGDGTRLSIL.